This TCR beta chain is from a study of cytomegalovirus exposure and HLA in healthy donors. V gave up 2 bases and J gave up 0 bases, with 4 bases separating them. CDR3 length equals 13 residues. CDR1 is SEHNR and CDR2 is FQNEAQ in the germline V gene (reference sequence). The PCR was carried out with 60 Vbeta primers and 13 Jbeta primers. Assay: immunoSEQ multiplex PCR; the TCRdb copy retains only in-frame clones and omits some. Here the sample spans about 170,000 clones, roughly 85% being singletons. Turning to this clone: Its specificity is not known.

The study, taken as a whole, reports: Several of the most significant clusters appeared linked to common viral pathogens, based on a later analysis.

While unrecorded immune exposures were likely, the donors were nominally healthy when sampled. The chain combines TRBV7-9 with TRBJ1-2; D remains unclear. Material for sequencing was PBMCs. The receptor's source is a boy aged 2 to 9 in good health and CMV-seronegative. CDR3 sequence: CASSLSSNYGYTF. Written as DNA, the CDR3 is TGTGCCAGCAGCTTATCGTCTAACTATGGCTACACCTTC.